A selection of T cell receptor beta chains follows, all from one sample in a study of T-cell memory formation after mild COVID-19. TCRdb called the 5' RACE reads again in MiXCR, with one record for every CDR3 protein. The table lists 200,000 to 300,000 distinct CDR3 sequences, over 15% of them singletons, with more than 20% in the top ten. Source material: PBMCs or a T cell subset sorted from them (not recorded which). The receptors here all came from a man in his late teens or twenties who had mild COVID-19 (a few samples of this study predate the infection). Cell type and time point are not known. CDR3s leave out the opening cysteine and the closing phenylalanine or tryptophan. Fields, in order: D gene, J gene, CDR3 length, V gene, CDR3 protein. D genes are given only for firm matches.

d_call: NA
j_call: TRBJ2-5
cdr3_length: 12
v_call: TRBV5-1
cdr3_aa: ASSLGAYQETQY

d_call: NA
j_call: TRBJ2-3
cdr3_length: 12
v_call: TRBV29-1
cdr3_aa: SVVNGPSTDTQY

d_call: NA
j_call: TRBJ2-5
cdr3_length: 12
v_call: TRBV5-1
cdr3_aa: ASRDGMSGETQY

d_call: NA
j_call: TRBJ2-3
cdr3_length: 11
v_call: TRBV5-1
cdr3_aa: ASSLDSVDTQY

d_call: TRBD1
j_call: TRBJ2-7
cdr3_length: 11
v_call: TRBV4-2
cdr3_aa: ASSPGTGDEQY

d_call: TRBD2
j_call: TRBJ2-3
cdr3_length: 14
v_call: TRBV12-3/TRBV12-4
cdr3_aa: ASSIWTSGVTDTQY

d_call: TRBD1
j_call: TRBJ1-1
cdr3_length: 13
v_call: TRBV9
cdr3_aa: ASSVAGGYQTEAF

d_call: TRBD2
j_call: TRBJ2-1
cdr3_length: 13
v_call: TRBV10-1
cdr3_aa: ASSDGTSGVGEQF

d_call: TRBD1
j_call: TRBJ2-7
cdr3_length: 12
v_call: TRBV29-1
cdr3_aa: SVDGGQSSYEQY

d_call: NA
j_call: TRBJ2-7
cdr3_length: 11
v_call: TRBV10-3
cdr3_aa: AISGSGPPEQY

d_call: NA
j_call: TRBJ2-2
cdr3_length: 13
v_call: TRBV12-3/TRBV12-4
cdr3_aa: ASTLGGRTTGELF

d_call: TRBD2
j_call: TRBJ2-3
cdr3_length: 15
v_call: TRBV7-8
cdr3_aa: ASSLVGLAGSTDTQY

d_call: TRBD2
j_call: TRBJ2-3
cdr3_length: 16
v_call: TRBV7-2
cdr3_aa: ASSSDISGGGGTDTQY

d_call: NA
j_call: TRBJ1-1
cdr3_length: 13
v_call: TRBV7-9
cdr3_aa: ASSLTAREHTEAF

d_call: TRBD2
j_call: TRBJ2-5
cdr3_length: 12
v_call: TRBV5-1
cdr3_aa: ASSFGAGVETQY

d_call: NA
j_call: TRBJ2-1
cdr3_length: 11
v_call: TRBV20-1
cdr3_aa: SATRPGGSKQF

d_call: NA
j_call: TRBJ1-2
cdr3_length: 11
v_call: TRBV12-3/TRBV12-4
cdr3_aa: ASTPGSFYGYT

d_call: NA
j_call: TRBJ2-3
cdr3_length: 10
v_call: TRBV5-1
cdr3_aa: ASSFSMDTQY

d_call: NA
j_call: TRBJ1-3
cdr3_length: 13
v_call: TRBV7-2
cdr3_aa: ASSFGPNSGNTIY

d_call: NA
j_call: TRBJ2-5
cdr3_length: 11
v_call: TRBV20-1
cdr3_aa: SAREGNQETQY

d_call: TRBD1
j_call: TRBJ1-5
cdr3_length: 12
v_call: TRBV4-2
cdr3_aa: ASSQGQGEQPQH

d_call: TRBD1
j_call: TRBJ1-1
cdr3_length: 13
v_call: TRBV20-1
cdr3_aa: SARDPGQGKTEAF

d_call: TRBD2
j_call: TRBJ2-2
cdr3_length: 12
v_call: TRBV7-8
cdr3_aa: ASIAGANTGELF

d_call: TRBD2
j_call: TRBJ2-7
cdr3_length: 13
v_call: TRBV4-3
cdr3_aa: ASSQDRTSVFEQY

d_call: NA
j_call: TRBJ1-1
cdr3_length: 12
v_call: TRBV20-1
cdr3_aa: SASSGRTDTEAF

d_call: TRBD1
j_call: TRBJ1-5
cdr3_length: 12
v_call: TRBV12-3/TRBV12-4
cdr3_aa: ASTPGTGVQPQH

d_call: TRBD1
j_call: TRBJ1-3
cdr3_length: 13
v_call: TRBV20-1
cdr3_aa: SARTAGTGTNTIY

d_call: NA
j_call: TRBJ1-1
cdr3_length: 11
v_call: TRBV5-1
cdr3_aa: ASSSGEGTEAF

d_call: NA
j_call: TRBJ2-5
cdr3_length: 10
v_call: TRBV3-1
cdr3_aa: ASSHHGETQY

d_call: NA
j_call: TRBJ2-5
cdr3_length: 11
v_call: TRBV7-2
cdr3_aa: ASSLVEGETQY

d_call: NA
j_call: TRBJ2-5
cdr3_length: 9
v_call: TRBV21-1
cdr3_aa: ARDRQETQY

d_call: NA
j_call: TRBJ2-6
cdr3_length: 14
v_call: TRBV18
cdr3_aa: ASSPPMASGANVLT

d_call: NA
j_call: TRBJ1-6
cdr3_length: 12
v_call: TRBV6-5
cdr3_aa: ASSRGGWYSPLH